The clone carrying this TCR beta chain was observed many times. Its cognate antigen is unknown. TCRdb reprocessed the reads via MiXCR and lists one record per CDR3 protein. The sample contains about 83,000 distinct CDR3 sequences, about 24% of which appear only once. This sample stems from a study of T cell repertoires in cytomegalovirus infection. Study-wide points: Clonotype analysis showed dominance of the ex vivo response by HLA-C-restricted CMV-specific TCR beta clonotypes.

Germline CDR1 and CDR2: SGHVS and FQNEAQ. CDR3 length: 14 amino acids. Trimming shortened V by 5 bases and J by 7 bases, and 15 bases separated the two germline ends. The gene calls are TRBV7-8 and TRBJ2-1, with D uncertain. The specimen comprised CD8+ T cells from cultured PBMCs, sampled from culture after CMV antigen stimulation. This TCR was recovered from a human donor in good health (CMV status not recorded). Some clones in this sample may be carry-over from other donors' samples. For the CDR3, the DNA is TGTGCCAGCAGCCTTAGTACATGGGGAAATGAGCAGTTCTTC. Translation: CASSLSTWGNEQFF.